The rows below give T cell receptor beta chains drawn from one sample of a study of shared clonotypes between healthy human individuals. Sequencing used immunoSEQ multiplex PCR; TCRdb keeps in-frame clones, though not all of them. The data contain about 680,000 clones, roughly 70% of them singletons. Specimen: memory CD4+ T cells sorted from blood. All receptors derive from a woman aged 25 to 39 in good health. The CDR3 runs from the conserved cysteine through the conserved F or W. The D gene is left open where the match is weak. Size tells how often a clone was seen (once, few, many) or the class of an expanded clone, and some rows leave it out.

D gene | J gene | V gene | clone size | CDR3 protein | CDR3 DNA
- | TRBJ2-1 | TRBV18 | - | CASSPPDSYNEQFF | TGTGCCAGCTCACCACCGGACTCCTACAATGAGCAGTTCTTC
- | TRBJ2-7 | TRBV7-6 | - | CASSLGRTTYEQYF | TGTGCCAGCAGCTTAGGGCGGACGACCTACGAGCAGTACTTC
- | TRBJ1-1 | TRBV19 | - | CARVTPNTEAFF | TGTGCCAGAGTCACACCGAACACTGAAGCTTTCTTT
TRBD2 | TRBJ2-1 | TRBV15 | - | CATSRRRAGHNEQFF | TGTGCCACCAGCAGGAGGAGAGCGGGACACAATGAGCAGTTCTTC
- | TRBJ2-7 | TRBV29-1 | few | CSVSSPQGWNEQYF | TGCAGCGTTTCCTCACCCCAGGGGTGGAACGAGCAGTACTTC
TRBD2 | TRBJ2-1 | TRBV5-4 | few | CASSLPPDWGGFNEQFF | TGTGCCAGCAGCTTGCCCCCTGACTGGGGAGGGTTCAATGAGCAGTTCTTC
- | TRBJ2-4 | TRBV5-1 | - | CASSPTGQGGNIQYF | TGCGCCAGCAGCCCAACCGGCCAAGGCGGAAACATTCAGTACTTC
- | TRBJ2-4 | TRBV5-6 | - | CASSLGRLAFYF | TGTGCCAGCAGCTTGGGAAGGCTAGCGTTTTACTTC
- | TRBJ1-5 | TRBV18 | - | CASSARDTLTSQHF | TGTGCCAGCTCGGCTCGGGACACCTTAACTTCCCAGCATTTT
- | TRBJ1-2 | TRBV19 | - | CASSRKSGIGYGYTF | TGTGCCAGTAGTCGGAAGTCCGGTATAGGCTATGGCTACACCTTC
TRBD2 | TRBJ2-5 | TRBV5-5 | - | CASSRSRTSRETQYF | TGTGCCAGCAGCCGAAGCCGGACTAGTAGGGAGACCCAGTACTTC
- | TRBJ1-1 | TRBV10-3 | - | CAIRANGYGTEAFF | TGTGCCATCCGGGCTAACGGGTATGGCACTGAAGCTTTCTTT
- | TRBJ2-2 | TRBV5-1 | - | CASSASQGGGTGELFF | TGCGCCAGCAGCGCTTCACAGGGAGGAGGCACCGGGGAGCTGTTTTTT
- | TRBJ2-6 | TRBV2 | - | CASSGQLARVGGANVLTF | TGTGCCAGCAGTGGCCAGCTAGCCCGGGTTGGCGGGGCCAACGTCCTGACTTTC